This T cell receptor beta chain was observed in a study of T cell repertoires in cytomegalovirus infection (dated by TCRdb to about 2019). The study in broad terms: Recently identified HLA-C-restricted CMV epitopes, whose presentation resists viral immunomodulation, were targeted by peptide stimulations together with well-studied HLA-B-restricted epitopes. Donor HLA type was relevant to the analysis, as public TCR beta signatures indicated carriage of CMV infection together with the matching HLA type. General findings and caveats noted by the study authors: In the ex vivo response, HLA-C-restricted CMV-specific TCR beta clonotypes were dominant, and in two of eight donors the single most frequent clonotype came from this HLA-C-restricted group. In both this cohort and an independent approximately 400-donor cohort, the cumulative frequency of public TCR beta family members distinguished carriers of CMV infection plus the relevant HLA type.

The sequencer listed for this sample is Illumina HiSeq 1500. TCRdb passed the public sequencing reads through fastp at Q25 and MiXCR, retaining productive beta sequences. Records with the same CDR3 protein are collapsed into one entry carrying the most frequent genes and DNA. This sample gives some 310,000 distinct CDR3 sequences in total; around 25% of them show up just once. The ten top clones hold about 14% of the sample. This specimen's treatment or condition label, per the study, means: in vitro stimulation with specific CMV peptide epitopes to enrich CMV-specific T cells. The CDR3 contains 15 residues, cysteine and phenylalanine counted. Kept here is only the CDR3 DNA, which spans 45 bases and is read in frame from base 1. V ends up 4 bases short and J 2 bases short, with an unmatched junction base count of 4. From a lookup of the germline V gene, CDR1 and CDR2 are MGHRA and YSYEKL. Comments on this clonotype: The clone's antigen remains unknown. No much larger clone is present one base from it, and per-base qualities are unavailable.

The receptor was derived from a human donor in good health (CMV status not recorded). Some clones in this sample may be carry-over from other donors' samples. Here the chain combines TRBV4-1 and TRBJ1-3; a stretch of 8 junction bases matches TRBD1. The source material was cultured PBMCs, sampled from culture after CMV antigen stimulation. The DNA reads as follows: TGCGCCAGCAGCCTGGACAGGGCGCCTGGAAACACCATATATTTT. It translates as CASSLDRAPGNTIYF.